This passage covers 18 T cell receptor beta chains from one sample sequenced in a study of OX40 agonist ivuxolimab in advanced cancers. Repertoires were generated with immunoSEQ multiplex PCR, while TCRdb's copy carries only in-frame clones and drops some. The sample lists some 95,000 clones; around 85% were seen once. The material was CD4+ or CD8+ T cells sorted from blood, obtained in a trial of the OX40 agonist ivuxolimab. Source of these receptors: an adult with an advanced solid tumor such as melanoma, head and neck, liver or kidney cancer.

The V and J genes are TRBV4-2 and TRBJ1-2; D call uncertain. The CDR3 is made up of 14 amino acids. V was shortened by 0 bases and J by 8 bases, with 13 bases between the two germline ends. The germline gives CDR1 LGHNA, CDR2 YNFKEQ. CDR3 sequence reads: CASSQDNQNGGYTF. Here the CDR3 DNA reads TGTGCCAGCAGCCAAGATAACCAGAATGGAGGCTACACCTTC.

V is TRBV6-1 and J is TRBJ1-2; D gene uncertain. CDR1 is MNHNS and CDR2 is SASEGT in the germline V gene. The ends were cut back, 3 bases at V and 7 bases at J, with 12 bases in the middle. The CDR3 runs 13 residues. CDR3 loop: CASSDRGRGGYTF. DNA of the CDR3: TGTGCCAGCAGTGATAGAGGGCGAGGTGGCTACACCTTC.

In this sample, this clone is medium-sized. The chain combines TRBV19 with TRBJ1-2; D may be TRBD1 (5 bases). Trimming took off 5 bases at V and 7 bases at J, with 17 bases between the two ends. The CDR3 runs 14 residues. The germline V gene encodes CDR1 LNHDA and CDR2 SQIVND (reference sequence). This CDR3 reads CASSSLTDLGGYTF. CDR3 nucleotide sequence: TGTGCCAGTAGTTCGCTGACAGATTTAGGTGGCTACACCTTC. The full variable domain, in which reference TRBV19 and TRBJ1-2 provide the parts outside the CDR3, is DGGITQSPKYLFRKEGQNVTLSCEQNLNHDAMYWYRQDPGQGLRLIYYSQIVNDFQKGDIAEGYSVSREKKESFPLTVTSAQKNPTAFYLCASSSLTDLGGYTFGSGTRLTVV.

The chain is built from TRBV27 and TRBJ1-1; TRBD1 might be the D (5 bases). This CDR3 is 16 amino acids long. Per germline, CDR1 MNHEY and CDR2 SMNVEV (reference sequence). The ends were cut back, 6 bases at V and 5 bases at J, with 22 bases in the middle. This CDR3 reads CASSFEGYHTPTEAFF. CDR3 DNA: TGTGCCAGCAGCTTCGAGGGGTACCATACCCCAACTGAAGCTTTCTTT.

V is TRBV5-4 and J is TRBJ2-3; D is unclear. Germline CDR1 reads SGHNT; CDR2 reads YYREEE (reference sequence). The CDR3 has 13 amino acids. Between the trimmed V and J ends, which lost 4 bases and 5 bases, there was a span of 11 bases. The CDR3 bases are TGTGCCAGCAGCCTAGACTGGGAAGATACGCAGTATTTT. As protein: CASSLDWEDTQYF. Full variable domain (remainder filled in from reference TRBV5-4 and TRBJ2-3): ETGVTQSPTHLIKTRGQQVTLRCSSQSGHNTVSWYQQALGQGPQFIFQYYREEENGRGNFPPRFSGLQFPNYSSELNVNALELDDSALYLCASSLDWEDTQYFGPGTRLTVL.

This CDR3 is CASEPSRIDRYQPQHF. CDR3 nucleotides: TGTGCCAGCGAACCTAGTCGTATCGACAGATATCAGCCCCAGCATTTT. V and J are TRBV2 and TRBJ1-5; D perhaps matches TRBD1 (5 bases). The V end was cut by 8 bases, the J end by 5 bases, with 22 bases between. CDR1 is SNHLY, CDR2 FYNNEI, per germline. This CDR3 comprises 16 residues. The full variable domain, its missing parts supplied by reference TRBV2 and TRBJ1-5, is EPEVTQTPSHQVTQMGQEVILRCVPISNHLYFYWYRQILGQKVEFLVSFYNNEISEKSEIFDDQFSVERPDGSNFTLKIRSTKLEDSAMYFCASEPSRIDRYQPQHFGDGTRLSIL.

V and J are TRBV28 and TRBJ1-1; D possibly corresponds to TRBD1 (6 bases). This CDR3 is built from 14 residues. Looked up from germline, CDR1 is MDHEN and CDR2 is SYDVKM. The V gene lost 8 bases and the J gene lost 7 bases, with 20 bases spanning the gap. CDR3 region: CASFMGTRTVEAFF. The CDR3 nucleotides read TGTGCCAGCTTCATGGGCACAAGGACAGTTGAAGCTTTCTTT. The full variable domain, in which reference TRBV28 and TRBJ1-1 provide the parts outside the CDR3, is DVKVTQSSRYLVKRTGEKVFLECVQDMDHENMFWYRQDPGLGLRLIYFSYDVKMKEKGDIPEGYSVSREKKERFSLILESASTNQTSMYLCASFMGTRTVEAFFGQGTRLTVV.

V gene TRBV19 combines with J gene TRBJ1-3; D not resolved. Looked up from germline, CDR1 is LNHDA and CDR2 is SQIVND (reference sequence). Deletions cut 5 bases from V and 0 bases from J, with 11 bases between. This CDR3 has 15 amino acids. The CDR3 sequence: CASSPRLLSGNTIYF. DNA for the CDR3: TGTGCCAGTAGTCCCCGACTCCTCTCTGGAAACACCATATATTTT. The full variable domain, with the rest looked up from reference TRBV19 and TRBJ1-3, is DGGITQSPKYLFRKEGQNVTLSCEQNLNHDAMYWYRQDPGQGLRLIYYSQIVNDFQKGDIAEGYSVSREKKESFPLTVTSAQKNPTAFYLCASSPRLLSGNTIYFGEGSWLTVV.

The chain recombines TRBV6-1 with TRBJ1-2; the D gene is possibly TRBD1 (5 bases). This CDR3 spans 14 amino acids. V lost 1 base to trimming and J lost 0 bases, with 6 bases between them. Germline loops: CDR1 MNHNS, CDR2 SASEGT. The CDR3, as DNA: TGTGCCAGCAGTGAAGGGGGCTCTAACTATGGCTACACCTTC. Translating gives CASSEGGSNYGYTF.

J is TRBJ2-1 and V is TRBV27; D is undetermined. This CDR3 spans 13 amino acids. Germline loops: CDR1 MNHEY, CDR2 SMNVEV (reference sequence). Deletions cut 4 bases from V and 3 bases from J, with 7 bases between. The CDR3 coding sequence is TGTGCCAGCAGTTCGTACGGCTACAATGAGCAGTTCTTC. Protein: CASSSYGYNEQFF.

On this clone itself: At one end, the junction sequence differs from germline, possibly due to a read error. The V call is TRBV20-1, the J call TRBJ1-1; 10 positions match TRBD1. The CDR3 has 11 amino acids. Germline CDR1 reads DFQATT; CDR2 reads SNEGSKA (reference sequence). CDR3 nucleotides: TGCAGTGCTAGAGATCGGGACAGGGGCATCTTT. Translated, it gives CSARDRDRGIF.

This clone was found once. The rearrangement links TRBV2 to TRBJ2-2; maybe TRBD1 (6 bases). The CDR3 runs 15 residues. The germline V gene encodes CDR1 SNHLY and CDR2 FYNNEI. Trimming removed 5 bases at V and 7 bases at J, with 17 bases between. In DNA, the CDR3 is TGTGCCAGCAGTCCAGATTCACAGGGCCACGGGGAGCTGTTTTTT. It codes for CASSPDSQGHGELFF.

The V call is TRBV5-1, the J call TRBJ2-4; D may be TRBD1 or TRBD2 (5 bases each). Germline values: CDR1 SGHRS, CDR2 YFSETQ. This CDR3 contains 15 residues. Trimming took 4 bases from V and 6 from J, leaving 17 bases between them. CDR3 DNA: TGCGCCAGCAGCAGTAGTGGGGGAAGACCAAACATTCAGTACTTC. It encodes CASSSSGGRPNIQYF.

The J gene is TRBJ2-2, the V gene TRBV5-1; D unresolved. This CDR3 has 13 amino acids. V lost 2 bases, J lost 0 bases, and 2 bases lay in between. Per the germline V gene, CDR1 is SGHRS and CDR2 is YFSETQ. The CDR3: CASSLTNTGELFF. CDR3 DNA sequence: TGCGCCAGCAGCTTAACGAACACCGGGGAGCTGTTTTTT.

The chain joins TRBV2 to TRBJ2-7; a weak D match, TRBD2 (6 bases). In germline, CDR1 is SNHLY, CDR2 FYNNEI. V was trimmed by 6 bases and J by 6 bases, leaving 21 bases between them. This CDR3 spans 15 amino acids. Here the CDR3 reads CASSPIRAWGGEQYF. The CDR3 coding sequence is TGTGCCAGCAGCCCAATAAGGGCCTGGGGAGGCGAGCAGTACTTC.

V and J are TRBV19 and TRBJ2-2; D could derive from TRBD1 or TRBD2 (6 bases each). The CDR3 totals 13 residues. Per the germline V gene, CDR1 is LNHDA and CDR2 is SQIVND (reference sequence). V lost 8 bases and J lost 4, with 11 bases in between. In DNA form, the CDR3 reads TGTGCCAGTCGGAGGGGGAGCACCGGGGAGCTGTTTTTT. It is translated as CASRRGSTGELFF.

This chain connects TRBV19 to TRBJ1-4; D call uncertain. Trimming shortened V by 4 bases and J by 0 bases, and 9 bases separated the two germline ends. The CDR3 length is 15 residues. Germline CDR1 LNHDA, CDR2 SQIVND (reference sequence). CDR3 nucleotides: TGTGCCAGTAGTACGGGCCCTGCAACTAATGAAAAACTGTTTTTT. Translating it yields CASSTGPATNEKLFF.

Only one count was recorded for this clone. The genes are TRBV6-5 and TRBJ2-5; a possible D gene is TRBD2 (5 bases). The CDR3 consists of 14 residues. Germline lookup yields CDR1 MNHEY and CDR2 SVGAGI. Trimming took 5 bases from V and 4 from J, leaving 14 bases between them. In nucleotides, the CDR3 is TGTGCCAGCAGTGCCGGGGATTCGGTAGAGACCCAGTACTTC. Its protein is CASSAGDSVETQYF.